Each of the 22 T cell receptor beta chains below was sequenced from the same sample in a study of T cell clonality in common variable immunodeficiency. Using immunoSEQ multiplex PCR, the repertoire was profiled, and TCRdb retains in-frame clones only, with some absent. The table records fewer than 40,000 clones without singletons, the ten largest covering 6.5% to 7.5%. For these receptors, no antigen is known. General observations from the study: Reportedly, TCR beta sequences from common variable immunodeficiency showed fewer deletions and N-nucleotide insertions.

Sequencing was performed on peripheral blood mononuclear cells. The receptors come from a human donor with common variable immunodeficiency.

This clone appeared a few times. The read terminates 3 residues before the CDR3 end, so the remaining end is supplied by the germline J gene. This chain uses TRBV7-2 with TRBJ2-2, with 7 bases matching TRBD1. The CDR3 is 14 residues long. From germline, CDR1 is SGHTA and CDR2 FQGNSA. V lost 4 bases to trimming and J lost 6 bases; unmatched junction nucleotides: 5. The sequenced part of the CDR3 DNA is TGTGCCAGCAGCTACCCGGGACAGCCCGGGGAG. Translating gives CASSYPGQPGE. The whole CDR3 region reads CASSYPGQPGELFF.

This clone was recorded at least ten times. The DNA ends 3 residues before the CDR3 does, and the rest of the CDR3 is filled in from the germline J gene. J is TRBJ2-7 and V is TRBV19; TRBD1 might be the D (6 bases). Germline CDR1 reads LNHDA; CDR2 reads SQIVND (reference sequence). Trimming removed 4 bases at V and 2 bases at J, with 6 bases between. The CDR3 sequence is 12 residues long. CDR3 in amino acids: CASSRTAYEQYF. Incomplete CDR3 DNA: TGTGCCAGTAGTAGGACAGCCTACGAG.

This clone was seen repeatedly, ten times or more. The CDR3 extends 3 residues past the end of the read, so its final part is completed from the germline J gene. The rearrangement links TRBV5-4 to TRBJ2-3, with 13 positions matching TRBD2. Germline V gives CDR1 SGHNT, CDR2 YYREEE (reference sequence). Trimming took 4 bases from V and 5 from J; bases not matched to a gene: 4. The CDR3 consists of 15 residues. This CDR3 is CASSLGLAGVDTQYF. The part of the CDR3 DNA that was read is TGTGCCAGCAGCCTAGGACTAGCGGGAGTAGATACG.

This clone was observed a few times. The missing CDR3 end, 3 residues past where the read stops, is filled in from the germline J gene. The genes are TRBV5-6 and TRBJ2-1; TRBD1 matches at 8 bases. Germline lookup yields CDR1 SGHDT and CDR2 YYEEEE. This CDR3 is built from 14 residues. With 4 bases clipped from V and 5 bases from J, the junction kept 5 bases outside the gene matches. The CDR3 bases that were read are TGTGCCAGCAGCCTGGGACAGGTGAACAATGAG. Translation gives CASSLGQVNNE. The full-length CDR3 reads as CASSLGQVNNEQFF.

This clone has ten or more counts. Sequencing ends 3 residues short of the CDR3 end; the germline J gene provides the rest. The chain joins TRBV10-3 to TRBJ1-4, with TRBD1 matching 7 bases. Germline CDR1 is ENHRY and CDR2 is SYGVKD. V was pared by 4 bases and J by 8 bases, with 7 bases of the junction left unmatched. This CDR3 has 14 residues. This CDR3 reads CAISVGQVREKLFF. Partial CDR3 DNA: TGTGCCATCAGTGTTGGACAGGTGAGGGAAAAA.

This clone showed up just a few times. The CDR3 is cut off 3 residues early in the read; its end comes from the germline J gene. The chain is built from TRBV7-9 and TRBJ2-3, with D maybe TRBD2 (6 bases). Per germline, CDR1 SEHNR and CDR2 FQNEAQ (reference sequence). Deletions cut 3 bases from V and 0 bases from J, with 10 bases between. The length of the CDR3 is 15 residues. The CDR3: CASSLGGFSTDTQYF. CDR3 DNA (partial): TGTGCCAGCAGCTTGGGGGGTTTTAGCACAGATACG.

This clone was found many times. The CDR3 is cut off 3 residues early in the read; its end comes from the germline J gene. The chain uses TRBV27 and TRBJ1-5, with D possibly TRBD1 on 6 matching bases. This CDR3 is 17 amino acids long. Germline V gives CDR1 MNHEY, CDR2 SMNVEV (reference sequence). V was cut by 5 bases and J by 2 bases, with 19 bases left in between. CDR3 bases read: TGTGCCAGCAGTCGACAGACAGGTCGAGCCGGCAATCAGCCC. This translates into CASSRQTGRAGNQP. The entire CDR3 protein reads CASSRQTGRAGNQPQHF.

This clone was detected a few times. From the germline J gene comes the end of the CDR3, since the read stops 3 residues before it. The chain combines TRBV19 with TRBJ1-1, with 9 bases lining up with TRBD1. The CDR3 has 14 amino acids. The V gene's germline CDR1 is LNHDA and CDR2 SQIVND (reference sequence). Trimming removed 4 bases from V and 3 bases from J; junction bases left unmatched: 3. The CDR3 reads CASSTQGADTEAFF. CDR3 bases read: TGTGCCAGTAGTACACAGGGGGCAGACACTGAA.

At least ten counts were recorded for this clone. The CDR3 goes on 3 residues after the read ends, and that part is filled in from the germline J gene. This sequence joins TRBV7-2 and TRBJ2-7, with 9 nucleotides matching TRBD1. Germline CDR1 reads SGHTA; CDR2 reads FQGNSA. The CDR3 runs to 15 residues. Trimming at V came to 1 base and at J to 2 bases, leaving 3 bases not matched to a gene. The sequenced part of the CDR3 DNA is TGTGCCAGCAGCTTAGTTGGGACAGGGACCTACGAG. Translated, it gives CASSLVGTGTYE. Given in full, the CDR3 is CASSLVGTGTYEQYF.

This clone has ten or more counts. The CDR3 extends 3 residues past the end of the read, so its final part is completed from the germline J gene. The chain links TRBV6-4 to TRBJ2-1; the match to TRBD2 covers 9 bases. There are 21 residues in the CDR3. Per germline, CDR1 MRHNA and CDR2 SNTAGT. V lost 2 bases, J lost 3 bases, and 20 bases stayed unmatched. CDR3 amino acids: CASSDLAEYALAGDIYNEQFF. The part of the CDR3 DNA that was read is TGTGCCAGCAGTGACCTTGCGGAGTACGCCTTAGCGGGAGATATCTACAATGAG.

This clone was counted many times. CDR3 DNA (partial): TGTGCCAGCAGCCTTAGCGGAAGCACAGATACG. Amino acids: CASSLSGSTDT. The entire CDR3 reads CASSLSGSTDTQYF. The gene calls are TRBV7-9 and TRBJ2-3; tentatively, D is TRBD2 (6 bases). The read comes to an end 3 residues before the CDR3 does, leaving the germline J gene to fill in the end. The CDR3 totals 14 residues. Trimming removed 5 bases from V and 0 bases from J, with 9 bases in between. Germline CDR1 and CDR2: SEHNR and FQNEAQ (reference sequence).

This clone is judged medium-sized. The read terminates 3 residues before the CDR3 end, so the remaining end is supplied by the germline J gene. V is TRBV5-8 and J is TRBJ1-1, with D tentatively TRBD1 (6 bases). V gave up 1 base and J gave up 4 bases, with 14 bases separating them. The CDR3 runs to 15 residues. CDR1 is SGHTS and CDR2 is YDEGEE in the germline V gene. The CDR3 sequence is CASSLIGGIGTEAFF. The CDR3 bases that were read are TGTGCCAGCAGCTTGATAGGGGGTATCGGCACTGAA.

Notes on this clone: The read stops 3 residues short of the end of the CDR3; the missing end is completed from the germline J gene. The V gene is TRBV7-2, the J gene TRBJ2-7; weak D call: TRBD1 (6 bases). Germline V lookup: CDR1 SGHTA, CDR2 FQGNSA. V was clipped by 4 bases and J by 1 base, with 11 bases between them. This CDR3 region has 14 residues. The sequenced part of the CDR3 DNA is TGTGCCAGCAGCTCTCAGGGGCTTTCCTACGAG. It is translated as CASSSQGLSYE. The whole CDR3 is CASSSQGLSYEQYF.

In the case of this clone: The read gets to within 3 residues of the CDR3 end, and the germline J gene fills in the rest. The chain has TRBV19 and TRBJ2-7; D is possibly TRBD1 (5 bases). CDR1 is LNHDA, CDR2 SQIVND, per germline (reference sequence). The CDR3 is made up of 13 amino acids. V was trimmed by 11 bases and J by 4 bases, leaving 18 bases between them. CDR3 amino acids: CAQRKGRKYEQYF. The CDR3 bases that were read are TGTGCCCAAAGGAAGGGGCGAAAGTACGAG.

There are a few counts of this clone. The read ends 3 residues before the CDR3 terminus; that terminus is restored from the germline J gene. The J gene is TRBJ2-7, the V gene TRBV7-9; D is ambiguous. Germline V lookup: CDR1 SEHNR, CDR2 FQNEAQ (reference sequence). V dropped 6 bases and J dropped 6 bases, with 15 bases sitting between them. This CDR3 is built from 13 residues. The CDR3 bases that were read are TGTGCCAGCAGTCTGGGCTTCGGTCGCGAG. It is translated as CASSLGFGRE. The complete CDR3 reads CASSLGFGREQYF. Variable domain in full (rest from reference TRBV7-9 and TRBJ2-7): DTGVSQNPRHKITKRGQNVTFRCDPISEHNRLYWYRQTLGQGPEFLTYFQNEAQLEKSRLLSDRFSAERPKGSFSTLEIQRTEQGDSAMYLCASSLGFGREQYFGPGTRLTVT.

This clone was observed a few times. From the germline J gene comes the end of the CDR3, since the read stops 3 residues before it. The rearrangement links TRBV2 to TRBJ2-5, with 11 bases that match TRBD2. From germline, CDR1 is SNHLY and CDR2 FYNNEI. V shed 6 bases, J shed 5 bases, and the junction held 5 bases outside the gene matches. The CDR3 is 14 residues long. CDR3 bases read: TGTGCCAGCAGCTTCGGACTAGCGGGTGAGACC. It is translated as CASSFGLAGET. The CDR3 reads in full as CASSFGLAGETQYF.

This clone was observed many times. Read data end 3 residues before the CDR3 end; the end is taken from the germline J gene. The chain carries TRBV7-3 and TRBJ2-2, with 9 bases matching TRBD2. The CDR3 is 20 amino acids. Looked up from germline, CDR1 is SGHTA and CDR2 is FQGTGA. Unmatched junction bases numbered 13, after V lost 1 base and J lost 1 base. The CDR3 DNA, read in part, is TGTGCCAGCAGCTTAAGAAGCTGGGATTGGCGGGAGGGGAACACCGGGGAG. It codes for CASSLRSWDWREGNTGE. The complete CDR3 protein is CASSLRSWDWREGNTGELFF.

The table lists this clone with many counts. The DNA ends 3 residues before the CDR3 does, and the rest of the CDR3 is filled in from the germline J gene. The chain is built from TRBV24-1 and TRBJ2-1; 7 bases agree with TRBD1. This CDR3 has 14 amino acids. Trimming at V came to 3 bases and at J to 8 bases, leaving 6 bases not matched to a gene. Germline assignment: CDR1 KGHDR and CDR2 SFDVKD. Partial CDR3 DNA: TGTGCCACCAGTGATGACAGGGTAATCGATGAG. Its translation: CATSDDRVIDE. The complete CDR3 reads CATSDDRVIDEQFF.

This clone is medium-sized (0.01 to 0.1%) by share. The CDR3 goes on 3 residues after the read ends, and that part is filled in from the germline J gene. This chain links TRBV5-6 with TRBJ1-5; maybe TRBD1 (5 bases). In germline, CDR1 is SGHDT, CDR2 YYEEEE. The CDR3 spans 13 residues. The V gene lost 5 bases and the J gene lost 2 bases, with 8 bases spanning the gap. CDR3 amino acids: CASSDSRNQPQHF. The sequenced part of the CDR3 DNA is TGTGCCAGCAGTGACAGTCGCAATCAGCCC.

Worth noting for this clone: With the read ending 3 residues before the CDR3 end, the germline J gene is used to fill in that end. The chain combines TRBV19 with TRBJ1-5; tentatively, D is TRBD1 (6 bases). Between the trimmed V and J ends, which lost 7 bases and 0 bases, there was a span of 7 bases. This CDR3 has 13 amino acids. The germline V gene encodes CDR1 LNHDA and CDR2 SQIVND (reference sequence). CDR3 in amino acids: CASIQGSNQPQHF. CDR3 bases read: TGTGCCAGTATACAGGGTAGCAATCAGCCC.

This clone has at least ten counts. One junction end does not reproduce the germline sequence, and a read error may be involved. Sequencing ends 3 residues short of the CDR3 end; the germline J gene provides the rest. This chain links TRBV4-2 with TRBJ2-2; TRBD2 aligns across 7 bases. The CDR3 sequence is 17 residues long. In germline, CDR1 is LGHNA, CDR2 YNFKEQ. CDR3 sequence: CASSQDGSGKWTGELFF. CDR3 bases read: TGCGCCAGCAGCCAAGATGGCAGCGGGAAATGGACCGGGGAG.

This clone was observed many times. The read ends 3 residues before the CDR3 terminus; that terminus is restored from the germline J gene. The chain recombines TRBV18 with TRBJ1-5, with D perhaps TRBD1 (6 bases). V shed 2 bases and J shed 5 bases, with 10 bases lying between them. Germline assignment: CDR1 KGHSH and CDR2 LQKENI. The CDR3 spans 14 residues. CDR3 residues: CASSPFNRDQPQHF. The CDR3 DNA, read in part, is TGTGCCAGCTCACCATTCAACAGGGATCAGCCC.